A selection of T cell receptor beta chains follows, all from one sample in a study of cytomegalovirus exposure and HLA in healthy donors. Method: immunoSEQ multiplex PCR; TCRdb's copy keeps in-frame clones and lacks some. The sample includes about 65,000 clones, approximately 94% of them seen just once. The sample taken for sequencing was PBMCs. The receptors were gathered from a man aged 18 to 29 in good health and CMV-seropositive. Each CDR3 is given with its conserved first and last residue. D genes are given only for firm matches. Not all rows give a size; the values are once, few, many and, for expanded clones, a class.

>-|TRBV6-5|13|TRBJ1-1|-
TGTGCCAGCACCCGCAGGGAATACACTGAAGCTTTCTTT
CASTRREYTEAFF
>TRBD2|TRBV9|16|TRBJ2-3|-
TGTGCCAGCAGCCTCCTAGCGGGAGAAACCACAGATACGCAGTATTTT
CASSLLAGETTDTQYF
>TRBD1|TRBV29-1|14|TRBJ2-7|-
TGCAGCGTTTGGGGGACAGGGGATAAGTACGAGCAGTACTTC
CSVWGTGDKYEQYF
>-|TRBV27|15|TRBJ2-5|-
TGTGCCAGCAGTTTAGGGCCAGACCCCACGGAGACCCAGTACTTC
CASSLGPDPTETQYF
>TRBD1|TRBV2|19|TRBJ2-5|-
TGTGCCAGCAGTGAAGGATGGGGACGGACAGGGAGCAAGAGACGGACCCAGTACTTC
CASSEGWGRTGSKRRTQYF
>-|TRBV6-5|15|TRBJ1-1|-
TGTGCCAGCAGTTCAGAGCCTCAGGGGAACACTGAAGCTTTCTTT
CASSSEPQGNTEAFF
>-|TRBV5-4|14|TRBJ1-4|-
TGTGCCAGCAGCCCGGGACAAACGAATGAAAAACTGTTTTTT
CASSPGQTNEKLFF
>TRBD2|TRBV29-1|13|TRBJ2-7|once
TGCAGCGTAAGGACTAGCGGGAGGGACGAGCAGTACTTC
CSVRTSGRDEQYF
>-|TRBV6-4|15|TRBJ1-5|few
TGTGCCAGCAGTGAGAGGGAATATAGCAATCAGCCCCAGCATTTT
CASSEREYSNQPQHF
>-|TRBV1|16|TRBJ2-5|-
TGCACCAGCAGCCAAGATAGCGGGTTCAAGAGGGAGACCCAGTACTTC
CTSSQDSGFKRETQYF
>TRBD2|TRBV27|14|TRBJ2-5|-
TGTGCCAGCAGGAGGACTAGCGGGATGGAGACCCAGTACTTC
CASRRTSGMETQYF
>-|TRBV28|15|TRBJ2-2|few
TGTGCCAGCAGTTTATTGCCGGACACGACCGGGGAGCTGTTTTTT
CASSLLPDTTGELFF
>-|TRBV7-2|17|TRBJ1-2|once
TGTGCCAGCAGCTCTTACGGCCCTACTGGGTGGAGGAATGGCTACACCTTC
CASSSYGPTGWRNGYTF
>TRBD2|TRBV25-1|15|TRBJ2-3|-
TGTGCCAGCAGTGAGTACAGCGGGAGTTTCGATACGCAGTATTTT
CASSEYSGSFDTQYF
>-|TRBV21-1|15|TRBJ2-5|-
TGTGCCAGCAGCAAAGTTACCCCTAGCATGGAGACCCAGTACTTC
CASSKVTPSMETQYF
>TRBD2|TRBV2|11|TRBJ2-7|-
TGTGCCAGCACTTCCTCTAGCGGGAGTTACTTC
CASTSSSGSYF
>TRBD1|TRBV15|15|TRBJ2-7|-
TGTGCCACCAGCAGAGATACAGGGGGTTACTACGAGCAGTACTTC
CATSRDTGGYYEQYF
>TRBD2|TRBV11-2|18|TRBJ2-7|-
TGTGCCAGCAGCGAAATCCCCACCGGCGGGAGGGCTACCTACGAGCAGTACTTC
CASSEIPTGGRATYEQYF
>-|TRBV12-5|15|TRBJ1-5|-
TGTGCTAGTGGTTTGCCCGGTTATAGCAATCAGCCCCAGCATTTT
CASGLPGYSNQPQHF
>-|TRBV4-1|17|TRBJ2-2|-
TGCGCCAGCAGCAACCCCTCCCTGGGGCCGGACACCGGGGAGCTGTTTTTT
CASSNPSLGPDTGELFF
>-|TRBV19|16|TRBJ1-1|once
TGTGCCAACACCCAATCGGAAACGGGGGGGGACACTGAAGCTTTCTTT
CANTQSETGGDTEAFF
>-|TRBV5-6|13|TRBJ1-1|-
TGTGCCAGCAGCGTTGTTATGAACACTGAAGCTTTCTTT
CASSVVMNTEAFF
>-|TRBV10-3|17|TRBJ1-1|-
TGTGCCATCAGTGAGTTGCCGGGACAACTTCTGAACACTGAAGCTTTCTTT
CAISELPGQLLNTEAFF
>TRBD1|TRBV4-1|16|TRBJ2-1|-
TGCGCCAGCAGCCAAGTACTCTCAGGGGGCTACAATGAGCAGTTCTTC
CASSQVLSGGYNEQFF
>-|TRBV27|14|TRBJ2-7|-
TGTGCCAGCAGCCCTGACAGGCTGAGCGACGAGCAGTACTTC
CASSPDRLSDEQYF
>TRBD1|TRBV7-6|14|TRBJ2-3|-
TGTGCCAGCAGTCAGGGGGCAAGTATAGATACGCAGTATTTT
CASSQGASIDTQYF
>-|TRBV7-2|15|TRBJ2-5|once
TGTGCCAGCAGCTTAGTGGCGGGCCAGCAAGAGACCCAGTACTTC
CASSLVAGQQETQYF
>-|TRBV13|13|TRBJ2-7|-
TGTGCCAGCAGCCACAGGGAATCCTACGAGCAGTACTTC
CASSHRESYEQYF
>TRBD2|TRBV2|13|TRBJ2-7|-
TGTGCCAGCACCGGGACTAGCGGCTACGAGCAGTACTTC
CASTGTSGYEQYF
>TRBD1|TRBV7-9|18|TRBJ2-6|-
TGTGCCAGCAGCCCGACCGGGACAGGGGAATCTGGGGCCAACGTCCTGACTTTC
CASSPTGTGESGANVLTF
>-|TRBV14|13|TRBJ1-2|-
TGTGCCAGCAGCCAAGTCGTCGGCTATGGCTACACCTTC
CASSQVVGYGYTF
>TRBD2|TRBV27|14|TRBJ2-3|-
TGTGCCAGCAGTCTAGGACTAGCAGGAGATACGCAGTATTTT
CASSLGLAGDTQYF
>-|TRBV30|13|TRBJ2-5|-
TGTGCCTGGAGTGTGAGGGCGGTGGGGACCCAGTACTTC
CAWSVRAVGTQYF
>TRBD1|TRBV13|16|TRBJ1-5|-
TGTGCCAGCAGCTTACGCGAAGACAGGGGCGGGCAGCCCCAGCATTTT
CASSLREDRGGQPQHF
>TRBD2|TRBV7-3|15|TRBJ2-3|-
TGTGCCAGCAGCCAGGGACTAGCTTTCACAGATACGCAGTATTTT
CASSQGLAFTDTQYF
>-|TRBV28|17|TRBJ2-7|-
TGTGCCAGCAGTTCGGACGTAGTTGGAGGGCCGGATTACGAGCAGTACTTC
CASSSDVVGGPDYEQYF
>TRBD1|TRBV29-1|13|TRBJ2-7|-
TGCAGCGTTCTGGGGACAGGGTACTACGAGCAGTACTTC
CSVLGTGYYEQYF
>-|TRBV21-1|16|TRBJ2-7|-
TGTGCCAGCAGCAAAGTGGACAGGGGGGCGTCCTACGAGCAGTACTTC
CASSKVDRGASYEQYF
>-|TRBV4-1|17|TRBJ2-6|-
TGCGCCAGCAGCCAAGGGATGGGCAGCTCTGGGGCCAACGTCCTGACTTTC
CASSQGMGSSGANVLTF
>TRBD1|TRBV10-3|17|TRBJ1-2|once
TGTGCCATCAGTGATATTATAGGGACAGGTACTAACTATGGCTACACCTTC
CAISDIIGTGTNYGYTF
>TRBD1|TRBV27|14|TRBJ2-7|-
TGTGCCAGCGCATTAGGGACAGGGGCCTACGAGCAGTACTTC
CASALGTGAYEQYF
>TRBD1|TRBV5-8|17|TRBJ1-2|-
TGTGCCAGCTTACCAGGATCGGACAGGGCGGCTAACTATGGCTACACCTTC
CASLPGSDRAANYGYTF
>-|TRBV4-2|16|TRBJ1-2|-
TGTGCCAGCAGCCAAGAGGGCGATATACCATCCTATGGCTACACCTTC
CASSQEGDIPSYGYTF
>-|TRBV6-4|13|TRBJ2-3|few
TGTGCCAGCAGTGCCCTAGCTGAAGATACGCAGTATTTT
CASSALAEDTQYF
>TRBD1|TRBV27|11|TRBJ1-5|-
TGTGCCAGCAGCCAGGGGGGTGCCCAGCATTTT
CASSQGGAQHF
>TRBD1|TRBV28|18|TRBJ1-2|-
TGTGCCAGCAGTTTAGGGGGGACAGTTCCCTTCATGCACTATGGCTACACCTTC
CASSLGGTVPFMHYGYTF
>-|TRBV29-1|11|TRBJ2-3|once
TGCAGCGTTGCATCAGGAGATACGCAGTATTTT
CSVASGDTQYF
>-|TRBV28|14|TRBJ1-2|-
TGTGCCAGCAGTTTAGGGTCAGGGTACGGTGGCTACACCTTC
CASSLGSGYGGYTF